This T cell receptor (beta chain) was captured in a study of T cells in pancreatic ductal adenocarcinoma. Trimming pared 5 bases from V and 0 bases from J, leaving 15 bases between. Germline V gene lookup returns CDR1 LGHNT and CDR2 FRNRAP. This CDR3 has 16 amino acids. About this clone itself: What it binds is unknown.

Study-level points and caveats: The resected cohort was biased toward the minority with early-stage disease. No significant tumor-blood clonality difference; means were about 0.11 and 0.072.

Clones were read by immunoSEQ multiplex PCR, and TCRdb kept only the in-frame ones, dropping some. The sample has some 4,300 clones, approximately 79% seen once. Surgery without prior neoadjuvant therapy was the treatment of the selected pancreatic ductal adenocarcinoma patients. The J gene is TRBJ2-3, the V gene TRBV12-5; weak D call: TRBD1 (5 bases). Input material: pancreatic tumor tissue. This sequence originates from a human donor with pancreatic ductal adenocarcinoma. The donor label of this sample is uncertain. CDR3 sequence reads: CASGPADSASTDTQYF. Here the CDR3 DNA reads TGTGCTAGTGGTCCCGCCGACAGTGCTAGCACAGATACGCAGTATTTT.